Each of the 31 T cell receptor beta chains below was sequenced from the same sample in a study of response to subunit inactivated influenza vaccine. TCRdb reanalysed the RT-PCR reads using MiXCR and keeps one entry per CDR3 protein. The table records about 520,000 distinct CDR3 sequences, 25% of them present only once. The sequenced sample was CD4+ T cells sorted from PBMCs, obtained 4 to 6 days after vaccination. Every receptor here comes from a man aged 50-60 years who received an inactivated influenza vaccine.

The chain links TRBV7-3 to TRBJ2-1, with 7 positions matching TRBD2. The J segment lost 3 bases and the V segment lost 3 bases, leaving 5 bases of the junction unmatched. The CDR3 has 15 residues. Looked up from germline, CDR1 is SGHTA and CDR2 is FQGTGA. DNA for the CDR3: TGTGCCAGCAGCTTCGGGCGGGGGAACTACAATGAGCAGTTCTTC. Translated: CASSFGRGNYNEQFF.

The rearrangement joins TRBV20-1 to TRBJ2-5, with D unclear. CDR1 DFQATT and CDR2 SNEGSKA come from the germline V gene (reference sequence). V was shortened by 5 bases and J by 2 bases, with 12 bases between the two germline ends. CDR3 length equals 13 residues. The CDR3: CSAQRGRQETQYF. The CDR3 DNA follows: TGCAGTGCTCAGCGTGGCAGACAAGAGACCCAGTACTTC.

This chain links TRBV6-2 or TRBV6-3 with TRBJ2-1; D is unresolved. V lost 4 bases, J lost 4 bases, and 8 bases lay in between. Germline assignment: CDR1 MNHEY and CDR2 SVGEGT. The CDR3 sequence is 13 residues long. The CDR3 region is CASSLGKYNEQFF. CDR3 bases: TGTGCCAGCAGTTTAGGGAAGTACAATGAGCAGTTCTTC.

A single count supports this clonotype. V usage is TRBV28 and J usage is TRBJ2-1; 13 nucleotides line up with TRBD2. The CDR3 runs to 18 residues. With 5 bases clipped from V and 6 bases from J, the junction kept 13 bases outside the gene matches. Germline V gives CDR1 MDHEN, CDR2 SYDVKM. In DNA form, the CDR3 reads TGTGCCAGCAGTCAGCCCGGACTAGCGGGAGTAAGACTCAATGAGCAGTTCTTC. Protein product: CASSQPGLAGVRLNEQFF.

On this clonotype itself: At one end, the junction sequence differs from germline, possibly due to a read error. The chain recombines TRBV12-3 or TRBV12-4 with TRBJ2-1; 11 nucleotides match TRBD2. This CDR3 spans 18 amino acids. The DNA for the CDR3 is TGTGCCCGCAGTTTAGCCCTAGGACTAGCGGGTCCCCTCAGGCAGCAGTTCTTC. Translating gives CARSLALGLAGPLRQQFF.

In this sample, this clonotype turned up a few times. CDR3 nucleotide sequence: TGCGCCAGCCAACGGCAGGGGGGCGTGAACACCGGGGAGCTGTTTTTT. Its translation is CASQRQGGVNTGELFF. The chain is built from TRBV5-1 and TRBJ2-2, with D possibly matching TRBD1 (7 bases). This CDR3 region has 16 residues. Per germline, CDR1 SGHRS and CDR2 YFSETQ. Trimming pared 7 bases from V and 1 base from J, leaving 17 bases between.

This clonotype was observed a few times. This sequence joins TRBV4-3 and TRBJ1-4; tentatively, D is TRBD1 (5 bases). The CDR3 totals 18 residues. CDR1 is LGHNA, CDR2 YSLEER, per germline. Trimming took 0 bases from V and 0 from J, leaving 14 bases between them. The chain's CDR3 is CASSQDLRQFATNEKLFF. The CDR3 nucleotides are TGCGCCAGCAGCCAAGACCTCAGACAGTTTGCAACTAATGAAAAACTGTTTTTT.

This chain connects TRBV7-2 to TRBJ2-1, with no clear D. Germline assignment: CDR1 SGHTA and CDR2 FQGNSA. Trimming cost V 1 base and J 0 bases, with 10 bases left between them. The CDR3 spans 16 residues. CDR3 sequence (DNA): TGTGCCAGCAGCTTAGTAGCCTGGAGCTCCTACAATGAGCAGTTCTTC. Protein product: CASSLVAWSSYNEQFF.

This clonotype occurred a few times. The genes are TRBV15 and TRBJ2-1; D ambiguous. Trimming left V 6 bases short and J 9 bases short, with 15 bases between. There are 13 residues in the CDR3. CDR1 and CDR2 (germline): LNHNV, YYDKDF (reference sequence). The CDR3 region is CATSSLSALEQFF. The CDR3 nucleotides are TGTGCCACCAGTTCACTTTCGGCCCTTGAGCAGTTCTTC. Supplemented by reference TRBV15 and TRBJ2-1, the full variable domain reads DAMVIQNPRYQVTQFGKPVTLSCSQTLNHNVMYWYQQKSSQAPKLLFHYYDKDFNNEADTPDNFQSRRPNTSFCFLDIRSPGLGDTAMYLCATSSLSALEQFFGPGTRLTVL.

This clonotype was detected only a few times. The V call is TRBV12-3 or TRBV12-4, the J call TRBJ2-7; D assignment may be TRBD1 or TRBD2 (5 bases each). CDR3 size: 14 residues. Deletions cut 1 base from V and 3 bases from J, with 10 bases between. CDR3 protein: CASSLERGRYEQYF. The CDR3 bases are TGTGCCAGCAGTTTAGAGAGGGGTCGCTACGAGCAGTACTTC.

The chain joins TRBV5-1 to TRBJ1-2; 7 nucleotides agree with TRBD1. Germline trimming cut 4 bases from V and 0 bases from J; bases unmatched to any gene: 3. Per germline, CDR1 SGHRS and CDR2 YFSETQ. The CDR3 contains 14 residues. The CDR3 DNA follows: TGCGCCAGCAGCAGGGACAGTTCTAACTATGGCTACACCTTC. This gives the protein CASSRDSSNYGYTF.

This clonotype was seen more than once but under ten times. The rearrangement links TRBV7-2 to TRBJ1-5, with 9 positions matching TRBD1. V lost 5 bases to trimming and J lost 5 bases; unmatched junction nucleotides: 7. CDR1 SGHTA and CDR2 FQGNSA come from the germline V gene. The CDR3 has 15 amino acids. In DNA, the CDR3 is TGTGCCAGCAGCGAGATGACAGGGGGTCATCAGCCCCAGCATTTT. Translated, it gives CASSEMTGGHQPQHF.

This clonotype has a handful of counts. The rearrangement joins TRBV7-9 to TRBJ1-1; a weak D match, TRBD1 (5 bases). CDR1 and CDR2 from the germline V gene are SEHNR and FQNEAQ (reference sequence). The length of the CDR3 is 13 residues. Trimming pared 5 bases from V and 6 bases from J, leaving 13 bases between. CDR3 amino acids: CASSPSWGPEAFF. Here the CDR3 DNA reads TGTGCCAGCAGCCCAAGTTGGGGACCTGAAGCTTTCTTT.

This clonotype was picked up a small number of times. As DNA, the CDR3 is TGTGCCAGCAGCGCCGGGACTAGCGGGGGGAGACATGAGCAGTTCTTC. It specifies CASSAGTSGGRHEQFF. The J gene is TRBJ2-1, the V gene TRBV7-9, with TRBD2 identical over 15 bases. The CDR3 is made up of 16 amino acids. Losses at the gene ends were 5 bases for V and 8 bases for J; bases not matched to a gene: 7. Germline values: CDR1 SEHNR, CDR2 FQNEAQ (reference sequence).

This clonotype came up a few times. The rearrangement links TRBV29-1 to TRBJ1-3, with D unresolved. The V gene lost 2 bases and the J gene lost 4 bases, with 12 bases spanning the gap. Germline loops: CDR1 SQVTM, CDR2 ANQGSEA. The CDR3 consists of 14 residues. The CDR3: CSVERQAGGNTIYF. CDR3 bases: TGCAGCGTTGAACGGCAGGCGGGCGGAAACACCATATATTTT.

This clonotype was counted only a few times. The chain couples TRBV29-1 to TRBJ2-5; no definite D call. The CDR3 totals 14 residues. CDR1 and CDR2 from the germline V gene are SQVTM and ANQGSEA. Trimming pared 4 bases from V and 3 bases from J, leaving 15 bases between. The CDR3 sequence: CSVASRLTKETQYF. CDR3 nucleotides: TGCAGCGTTGCATCGAGGCTTACGAAAGAGACCCAGTACTTC.

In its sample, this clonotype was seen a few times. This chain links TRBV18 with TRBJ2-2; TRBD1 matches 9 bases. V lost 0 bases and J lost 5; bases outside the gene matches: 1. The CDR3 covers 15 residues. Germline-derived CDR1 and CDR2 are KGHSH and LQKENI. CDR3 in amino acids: CASSPPGQGTGELFF. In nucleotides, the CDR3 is TGTGCCAGCTCACCACCTGGACAGGGGACCGGGGAGCTGTTTTTT.

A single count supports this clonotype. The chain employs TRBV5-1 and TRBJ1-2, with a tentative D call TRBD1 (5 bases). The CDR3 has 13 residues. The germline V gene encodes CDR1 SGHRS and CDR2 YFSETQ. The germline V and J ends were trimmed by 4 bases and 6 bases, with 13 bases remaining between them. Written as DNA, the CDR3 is TGCGCCAGCAGCGCGGATCGGGGGGATGGCTACACCTTC. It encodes CASSADRGDGYTF.

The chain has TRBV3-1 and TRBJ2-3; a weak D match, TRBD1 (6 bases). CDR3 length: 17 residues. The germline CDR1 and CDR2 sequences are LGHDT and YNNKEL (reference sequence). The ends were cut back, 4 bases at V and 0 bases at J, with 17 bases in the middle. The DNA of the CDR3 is TGTGCCAGCAGCCCCGTGAGGGGGACACCTAGCACAGATACGCAGTATTTT. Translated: CASSPVRGTPSTDTQYF.

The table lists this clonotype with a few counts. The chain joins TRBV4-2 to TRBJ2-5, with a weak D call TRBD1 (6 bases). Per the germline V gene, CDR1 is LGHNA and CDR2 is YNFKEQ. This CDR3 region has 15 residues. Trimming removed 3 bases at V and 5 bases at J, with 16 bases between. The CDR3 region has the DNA TGTGCCAGCAGCCAGGAAAGCGGCAGGGGTGAGACCCAGTACTTC. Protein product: CASSQESGRGETQYF.

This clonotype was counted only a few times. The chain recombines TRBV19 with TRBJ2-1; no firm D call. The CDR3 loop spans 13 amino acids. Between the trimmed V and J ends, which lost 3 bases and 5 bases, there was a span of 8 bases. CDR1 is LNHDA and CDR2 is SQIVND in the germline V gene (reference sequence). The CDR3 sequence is CASSIGPHNEQFF. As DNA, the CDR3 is TGTGCCAGTAGTATTGGACCACACAATGAGCAGTTCTTC.

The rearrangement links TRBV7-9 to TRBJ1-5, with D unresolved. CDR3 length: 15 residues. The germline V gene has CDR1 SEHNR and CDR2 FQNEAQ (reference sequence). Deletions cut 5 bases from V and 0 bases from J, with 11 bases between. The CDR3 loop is CASSRTETSNQPQHF. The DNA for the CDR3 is TGTGCCAGCAGCCGCACAGAGACTAGCAATCAGCCCCAGCATTTT.

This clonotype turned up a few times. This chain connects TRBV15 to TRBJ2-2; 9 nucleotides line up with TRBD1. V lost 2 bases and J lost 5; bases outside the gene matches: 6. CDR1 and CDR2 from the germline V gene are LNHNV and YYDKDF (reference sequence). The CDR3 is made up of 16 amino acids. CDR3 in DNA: TGTGCCACCAGCAGAAAGGGACAGGGTGATACCGGGGAGCTGTTTTTT. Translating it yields CATSRKGQGDTGELFF.

The CDR3 sequence is CASSFGGAMDTQYF. The CDR3 DNA reads TGTGCCAGCAGCTTTGGGGGGGCCATGGATACGCAGTATTTT. J is TRBJ2-3 and V is TRBV5-6; D may be TRBD2 (7 bases). CDR3 length equals 14 residues. V was cut by 2 bases and J by 6 bases, with 13 bases left in between. The germline V gene encodes CDR1 SGHDT and CDR2 YYEEEE. Looking up the rest from reference TRBV5-6 and TRBJ2-3 gives the full variable domain: DAGVTQSPTHLIKTRGQQVTLRCSPKSGHDTVSWYQQALGQGPQFIFQYYEEEERQRGNFPDRFSGHQFPNYSSELNVNALLLGDSALYLCASSFGGAMDTQYFGPGTRLTVL.

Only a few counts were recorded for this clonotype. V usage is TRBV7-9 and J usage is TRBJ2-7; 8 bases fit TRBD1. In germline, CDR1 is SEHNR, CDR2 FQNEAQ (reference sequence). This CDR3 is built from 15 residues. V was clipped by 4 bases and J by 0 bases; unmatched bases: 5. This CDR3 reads CASSSRTGISYEQYF. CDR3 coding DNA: TGTGCCAGCAGCTCCCGGACAGGGATCTCCTACGAGCAGTACTTC.

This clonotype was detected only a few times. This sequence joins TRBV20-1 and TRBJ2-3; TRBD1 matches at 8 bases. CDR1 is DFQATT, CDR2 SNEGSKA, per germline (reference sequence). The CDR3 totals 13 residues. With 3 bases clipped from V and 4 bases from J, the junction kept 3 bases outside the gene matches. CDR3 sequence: CSARDRAADTQYF. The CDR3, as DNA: TGCAGTGCTAGGGACAGGGCAGCAGATACGCAGTATTTT.

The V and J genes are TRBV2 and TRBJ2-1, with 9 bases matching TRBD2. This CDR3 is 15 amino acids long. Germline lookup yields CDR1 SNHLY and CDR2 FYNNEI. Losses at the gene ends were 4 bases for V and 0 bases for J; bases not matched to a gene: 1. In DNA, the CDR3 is TGTGCCAGCAGTGGACTAGCGGCCTCCTACAATGAGCAGTTCTTC. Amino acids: CASSGLAASYNEQFF.

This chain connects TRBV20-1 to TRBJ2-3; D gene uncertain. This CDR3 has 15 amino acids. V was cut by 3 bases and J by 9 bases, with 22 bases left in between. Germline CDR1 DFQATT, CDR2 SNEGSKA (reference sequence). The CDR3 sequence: CSARPPGPLERTQYF. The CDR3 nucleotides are TGCAGTGCTAGGCCCCCCGGACCCCTCGAGAGAACGCAGTATTTT.

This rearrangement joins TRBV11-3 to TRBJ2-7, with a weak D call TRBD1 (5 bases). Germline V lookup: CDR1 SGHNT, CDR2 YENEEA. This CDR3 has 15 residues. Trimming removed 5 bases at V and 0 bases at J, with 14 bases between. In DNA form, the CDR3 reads TGTGCCAGCAGCCCCGGTGACAGTGACTCCTACGAGCAGTACTTC. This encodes CASSPGDSDSYEQYF.

The CDR3 nucleotides read TGCGCCAGCAGCTCCCGAGAGGCTAGCGGGAGTTACGAGCAGTACTTC. Translating it yields CASSSREASGSYEQYF. The rearrangement links TRBV5-1 to TRBJ2-7; 10 bases line up with TRBD2. The V gene end was trimmed by 3 bases and the J gene end by 4 bases; junction bases not matched to a gene: 10. CDR3 size: 16 residues. Germline V gene sequence: CDR1 SGHRS, CDR2 YFSETQ.

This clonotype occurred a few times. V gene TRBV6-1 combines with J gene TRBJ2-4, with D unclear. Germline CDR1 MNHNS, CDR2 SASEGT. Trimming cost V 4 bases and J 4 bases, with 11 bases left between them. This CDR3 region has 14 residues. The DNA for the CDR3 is TGTGCCAGCAGTGGACAAGAGCGTAAAAACATTCAGTACTTC. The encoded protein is CASSGQERKNIQYF.